These 5 T cell receptor beta chains were sequenced from one sample in a study of beta chain features in type 1 diabetes (dated by TCRdb to 2017 to 2018). Libraries were made using the immunoSEQ multiplex PCR assay. The entire amount of isolated RNA was reverse transcribed using the High Capacity cDNA Reverse Transcription Kit, so the sequenced TCRB transcripts were expressed ones. TCRdb carries this immuneACCESS record with in-frame sequences only. Its versions omit some clonotypes, under half of them owing to an unresolved V gene in the studies checked, with the rest unexplained. The sample table holds hundreds of thousands of clones, of which about a sixth were seen once. The top ten clonotypes cover roughly 0.025% of the sample. Sequenced material: naive CD4+ T cells from blood. The intended sense of this specimen's cell subset or site label: true naive CD4+ T cells. Receptors originate from a woman in her late teens or twenties in good health.

This clone was observed a few times. V and J are TRBV6-6 and TRBJ2-1, with D unclear. CDR3 length: 14 amino acids. The V end was cut by 7 bases, the J end by 1 base, with 11 bases between. Per germline, CDR1 MNHNY and CDR2 SVGAGI (reference sequence). The CDR3 region has the DNA TGTGCCAGCACCCCGGCCGTGTCCTACAATGAGCAGTTCTTC. Protein: CASTPAVSYNEQFF.

This clone was counted a few times. The chain combines TRBV5-5 with TRBJ1-3; the D gene is possibly TRBD1 (6 bases). Trimming took 0 bases from V and 2 from J, leaving 12 bases between them. Germline CDR1 is SGHKS and CDR2 is YYEKEE (reference sequence). The CDR3 length is 16 residues. The DNA of the CDR3 is TGTGCCAGCAGCTTGGAACCCAGGGGCCCTGGAAACACCATATATTTT. It codes for CASSLEPRGPGNTIYF.

This clone was detected a few times. V is TRBV7-9 and J is TRBJ2-2, with TRBD1 identical over 9 bases. The V segment lost 5 bases and the J segment 0 bases; nucleotides outside the gene matches: 4. The CDR3 totals 16 residues. Germline V gene data show CDR1 as SEHNR and CDR2 as FQNEAQ (reference sequence). The CDR3 sequence is CASSPWTGANTGELFF. DNA of the CDR3: TGTGCCAGCAGCCCGTGGACAGGGGCGAACACCGGGGAGCTGTTTTTT.

As for this clone: Other DNA sequences in this sample translate to the same CDR3. V and J are TRBV7-2 and TRBJ2-7; 10 bases are a match to TRBD2. CDR3 size: 15 residues. V dropped 3 bases and J dropped 2; count of bases not matched to a gene: 4. In germline, CDR1 is SGHTA, CDR2 FQGNSA. The CDR3 bases are TGTGCCAGCAGCTTGTTGCTAGCGGGAGCCTACGAGCAGTACTTC. As protein: CASSLLLAGAYEQYF.

This clone was counted between two and nine times. V and J are TRBV29-1 and TRBJ1-1; D gene ambiguous. Trimming cost V 5 bases and J 3 bases, with 13 bases left between them. Germline assignment: CDR1 SQVTM and CDR2 ANQGSEA. The CDR3 runs to 13 residues. The CDR3 loop is CSVSPGGDTEAFF. In DNA, the CDR3 is TGCAGCGTTTCACCAGGCGGGGACACTGAAGCTTTCTTT.